A single sample gave rise to the 9 T cell receptor beta chains below, sequenced in a study of blood T cell repertoires in COVID-19. Some clones are missing from TCRdb's copy, which holds only in-frame ones; the method was immunoSEQ multiplex PCR. Here the sample spans around 180,000 clones, more than 75% being singletons. Sequenced input: peripheral blood. These receptors all come from a person aged 70 to 79 with COVID-19, enrolled during active disease.

This clone was observed once. The CDR3 DNA follows: TGTGCCAGCACTCCGCCTTCAGGGCCCCAGCATTTT. Translation gives CASTPPSGPQHF. The gene calls are TRBV6-5 and TRBJ1-5; no reliable D call. Trimming pared 7 bases from V and 9 bases from J, leaving 13 bases between. Germline values: CDR1 MNHEY, CDR2 SVGAGI. This CDR3 comprises 12 residues.

The V and J genes are TRBV6-2 or TRBV6-3 and TRBJ2-1; 11 positions match TRBD2. This CDR3 spans 16 amino acids. In germline, CDR1 is MNHEY, CDR2 SVGEGT. V dropped 2 bases and J dropped 6; count of bases not matched to a gene: 6. For the CDR3, the DNA is TGTGCCAGCAGTTACGTGCTAGCGGGAGGTCGCAATGAGCAGTTCTTC. It translates to CASSYVLAGGRNEQFF.

This clone was seen a single time. This chain connects TRBV14 to TRBJ2-7; 7 nucleotides match TRBD1. The CDR3 loop spans 15 amino acids. In germline, CDR1 is SGHDN, CDR2 FVKESK. With V trimmed by 0 bases and J by 2 bases, 4 bases remained unmatched. CDR3 in amino acids: CASSQDVGTAYEQYF. CDR3 bases: TGTGCCAGCAGCCAAGATGTCGGGACAGCCTACGAGCAGTACTTC.

The genes are TRBV10-3 and TRBJ1-6, with D unresolved. The V end lost 7 bases, the J end lost 6 bases, and 10 bases lay between the germline ends. Germline assignment: CDR1 ENHRY and CDR2 SYGVKD. The CDR3 totals 13 residues. The CDR3 protein is CAIKGGSNSPLHF. Written as DNA, the CDR3 is TGTGCCATCAAGGGCGGGTCTAATTCACCCCTCCACTTT.

This sequence joins TRBV4-1 and TRBJ1-5; unclear D gene. Germline V gives CDR1 MGHRA, CDR2 YSYEKL. The CDR3 sequence is 15 residues long. Trimming took off 0 bases at V and 6 bases at J, with 12 bases between the two ends. CDR3 region: CASSQDSGFRQPQHF. Here the CDR3 DNA reads TGCGCCAGCAGCCAAGATTCGGGATTCCGTCAGCCCCAGCATTTT.

The chain links TRBV7-9 to TRBJ2-3; TRBD1 agrees at 9 bases. The CDR3 consists of 15 residues. Germline CDR1 and CDR2: SEHNR and FQNEAQ (reference sequence). Trimming cost V 5 bases and J 2 bases; bases outside gene matches: 5. The CDR3, as DNA: TGTGCCAGCAGCCGACAGGGGGGGATCACAGATACGCAGTATTTT. Translation gives CASSRQGGITDTQYF.

V is TRBV27 and J is TRBJ1-6; D gene ambiguous. With 6 bases removed from V and 7 bases from J, the gap between germline ends came to 10 bases. In germline, CDR1 is MNHEY, CDR2 SMNVEV (reference sequence). The length of the CDR3 is 13 residues. The CDR3 DNA reads as TGTGCCAGCAGCCCGGGGTCCAATTCACCCCTCCACTTT. This codes for CASSPGSNSPLHF.

The V and J genes are TRBV7-2 and TRBJ1-1; 9 bases match TRBD1. The V and J ends lost 5 bases and 3 bases, in that order; junction bases with no gene match: 10. This CDR3 spans 16 amino acids. Looked up from germline, CDR1 is SGHTA and CDR2 is FQGNSA. CDR3 amino acids: CASSPSGTGFDTEAFF. CDR3 coding DNA: TGTGCCAGCAGCCCCTCCGGGACAGGGTTTGACACTGAAGCTTTCTTT. Looking up the rest from reference TRBV7-2 and TRBJ1-1 gives the full variable domain: GAGVSQSPSNKVTEKGKDVELRCDPISGHTALYWYRQSLGQGLEFLIYFQGNSAPDKSGLPSDRFSAERTGGSVSTLTIQRTQQEDSAVYLCASSPSGTGFDTEAFFGQGTRLTVV.

This clone was picked up a small number of times. J is TRBJ1-5 and V is TRBV2; D is uncertain. Germline CDR1 and CDR2: SNHLY and FYNNEI. V shed 3 bases and J shed 7 bases, with 13 bases lying between them. The CDR3 runs 14 residues. The CDR3 DNA is TGTGCCAGCAGTGACCTGGTTTCGCGCCAGCCCCAGCATTTT. Amino acids: CASSDLVSRQPQHF. Using reference TRBV2 and TRBJ1-5 for the parts outside the CDR3, the full variable domain is EPEVTQTPSHQVTQMGQEVILRCVPISNHLYFYWYRQILGQKVEFLVSFYNNEISEKSEIFDDQFSVERPDGSNFTLKIRSTKLEDSAMYFCASSDLVSRQPQHFGDGTRLSIL.